One sample yielded the 22 T cell receptor beta chains listed below, sequenced in a study of cytomegalovirus exposure and HLA in healthy donors. Profiled with immunoSEQ multiplex PCR; TCRdb holds only in-frame clones, not every one. The sample has 350,000 or so clones; more than 80% are singletons. The sample taken for sequencing was PBMCs. These TCRs come from a woman aged 18-29 years in good health and CMV-seronegative.

The chain combines TRBV7-3 with TRBJ2-2, with D maybe TRBD2 (5 bases). The germline gives CDR1 SGHTA, CDR2 FQGTGA. The V and J ends lost 1 base and 5 bases respectively, with 8 bases between them. The CDR3 has 14 residues. The CDR3 loop reads CASSLMPGTGELFF. CDR3 nucleotide sequence: TGTGCCAGCAGCTTAATGCCGGGGACCGGGGAGCTGTTTTTT.

The genes are TRBV2 and TRBJ2-2; D gene ambiguous. The CDR3 has 13 amino acids. V lost 6 bases to trimming and J lost 2 bases, with 7 bases between them. The germline V gene has CDR1 SNHLY and CDR2 FYNNEI. CDR3 nucleotides: TGTGCCAGCAGCTTCGTTAACACCGGGGAGCTGTTTTTT. This sequence encodes CASSFVNTGELFF.

The V call is TRBV20-1, the J call TRBJ1-5; no reliable D call. The CDR3 covers 10 residues. The V end was cut by 0 bases, the J end by 16 bases, with 10 bases between. The V gene's germline CDR1 is DFQATT and CDR2 SNEGSKA (reference sequence). The CDR3 region is CSARDMARHF. The CDR3 DNA reads TGCAGTGCTAGAGATATGGCCCGCCATTTT.

This clone was found once. This chain links TRBV11-3 with TRBJ2-1; 9 bases fit TRBD2. The CDR3 is made up of 16 amino acids. Germline V CDR1 and CDR2: SGHNT, YENEEA. V gave up 4 bases and J gave up 6 bases; unmatched junction bases: 10. CDR3: CASSYYFGLATNEQFF. The CDR3 nucleotides are TGTGCCAGCAGCTACTATTTTGGACTAGCGACCAATGAGCAGTTCTTC.

The chain links TRBV4-2 to TRBJ2-3, with D possibly matching TRBD1 (5 bases). Germline-derived CDR1 and CDR2 are LGHNA and YNFKEQ. CDR3 length equals 13 residues. DNA for the CDR3: TGTGTCTCAGGGATGGGGCTGAGTGATACGCAGTATTTT. Translated, it gives CVSGMGLSDTQYF.

The chain couples TRBV29-1 to TRBJ1-2; D is ambiguous. This CDR3 region has 14 residues. The V gene's germline CDR1 is SQVTM and CDR2 ANQGSEA. V dropped 7 bases and J dropped 8 bases, with 23 bases sitting between them. The DNA of the CDR3 is TGCAGCGCCGAGCGGGAGCCGGGGTGGGAAGGCTACACCTTC. Protein: CSAEREPGWEGYTF.

The V gene is TRBV5-4, the J gene TRBJ2-6; 9 positions agree with TRBD2. CDR1 is SGHNT and CDR2 is YYREEE in the germline V gene (reference sequence). This CDR3 spans 19 amino acids. V shed 4 bases, J shed 0 bases, and the junction held 11 bases outside the gene matches. The CDR3 spells CASSPGASGTVSGANVLTF. The CDR3 nucleotides read TGTGCCAGCAGCCCGGGGGCTAGCGGGACCGTCTCTGGGGCCAACGTCCTGACTTTC. Complete variable domain (other parts from reference TRBV5-4 and TRBJ2-6): ETGVTQSPTHLIKTRGQQVTLRCSSQSGHNTVSWYQQALGQGPQFIFQYYREEENGRGNFPPRFSGLQFPNYSSELNVNALELDDSALYLCASSPGASGTVSGANVLTFGAGSRLTVL.

This clone was counted once. V is TRBV4-2 and J is TRBJ1-2; TRBD1 matches at 10 bases. CDR1 and CDR2 from the germline V gene are LGHNA and YNFKEQ. V was pared by 1 base and J by 4 bases, with 9 bases of the junction left unmatched. The CDR3 runs 17 residues. CDR3 region: CASSQVSTGGKGYGYTF. CDR3 in DNA: TGTGCCAGCAGCCAAGTGTCGACAGGGGGCAAGGGCTATGGCTACACCTTC.

The chain carries TRBV19 and TRBJ2-1; 12 bases fit TRBD2. CDR1 is LNHDA and CDR2 is SQIVND in the germline V gene (reference sequence). The CDR3 extends over 18 amino acids. V lost 0 bases to trimming and J lost 5 bases; unmatched junction nucleotides: 8. CDR3 region: CASSIEVVGLAGNNEQFF. Written as DNA, the CDR3 is TGTGCCAGTAGTATAGAGGTCGTAGGACTAGCGGGGAACAATGAGCAGTTCTTC. Complete variable domain (other parts from reference TRBV19 and TRBJ2-1): DGGITQSPKYLFRKEGQNVTLSCEQNLNHDAMYWYRQDPGQGLRLIYYSQIVNDFQKGDIAEGYSVSREKKESFPLTVTSAQKNPTAFYLCASSIEVVGLAGNNEQFFGPGTRLTVL.

This clone was picked up a small number of times. This chain uses TRBV2 with TRBJ2-2; D might be TRBD2 (6 bases). This CDR3 has 15 residues. Trimming removed 4 bases from V and 2 bases from J, with 11 bases in between. Germline V lookup: CDR1 SNHLY, CDR2 FYNNEI. The CDR3 DNA follows: TGTGCCAGCAGTGTTTTCGGGGGAAACACCGGGGAGCTGTTTTTT. Protein: CASSVFGGNTGELFF.

The chain couples TRBV5-6 to TRBJ2-7; 11 bases map to TRBD1. Germline loops: CDR1 SGHDT, CDR2 YYEEEE. This CDR3 comprises 13 residues. V shed 4 bases and J 4 bases; nucleotides not matched to a gene: 1. CDR3: CASSRDRGYEQYF. In DNA form, the CDR3 reads TGTGCCAGCAGCCGGGACAGGGGGTACGAGCAGTACTTC.

The V gene is TRBV6-5, the J gene TRBJ1-1, with a weak D call TRBD1 (5 bases). V was pared by 5 bases and J by 8 bases, with 15 bases between. The CDR3 covers 13 residues. Germline CDR1 is MNHEY and CDR2 is SVGAGI. CDR3 sequence: CASSPWGEIEAFF. CDR3 coding DNA: TGTGCCAGCAGTCCCTGGGGGGAGATAGAAGCTTTCTTT.

This rearrangement joins TRBV2 to TRBJ2-3; 11 nucleotides agree with TRBD2. CDR1 SNHLY and CDR2 FYNNEI come from the germline V gene. The J segment lost 3 bases and the V segment lost 7 bases, leaving 3 bases of the junction unmatched. The length of the CDR3 is 14 residues. CDR3 protein: CASNRLAGTDTQYF. The DNA for the CDR3 is TGTGCCAGCAACCGACTAGCGGGAACAGATACGCAGTATTTT.

The rearrangement joins TRBV7-2 to TRBJ2-1, with 12 nucleotides matching TRBD2. The germline CDR1 and CDR2 sequences are SGHTA and FQGNSA. The CDR3 runs 15 residues. V trimming: 1 base; J trimming: 6 bases; junction bases outside the gene matches: 1. The CDR3 coding sequence is TGTGCCAGCAGCTTAGAACTAGCGGGAGGCAATGAGCAGTTCTTC. It is translated as CASSLELAGGNEQFF.

The J gene is TRBJ2-1, the V gene TRBV5-1; 9 nucleotides match TRBD2. V gave up 0 bases and J gave up 7 bases; unmatched junction bases: 5. Germline CDR1 and CDR2: SGHRS and YFSETQ. The CDR3 is made up of 15 amino acids. DNA of the CDR3: TGCGCCAGCAGCTTGGGCGGGAGGGCCGTAAATGAGCAGTTCTTC. It encodes CASSLGGRAVNEQFF.

This chain uses TRBV18 with TRBJ1-1; 7 positions agree with TRBD1. This CDR3 region has 15 residues. Trimming at V came to 8 bases and at J to 6 bases, leaving 15 bases not matched to a gene. CDR1 KGHSH and CDR2 LQKENI come from the germline V gene. CDR3 sequence: CASHIPGTVRAEAFF. The CDR3 nucleotides are TGTGCCAGCCACATCCCCGGGACAGTGCGCGCTGAAGCTTTCTTT.

The chain uses TRBV11-1 and TRBJ1-1; 7 nucleotides agree with TRBD1. J lost 0 bases, V lost 2 bases, and 9 bases had no gene match. The CDR3 has 17 residues. CDR1 is SGHAT, CDR2 FQDESV, per germline (reference sequence). Written as DNA, the CDR3 is TGTGCCAGCAGCTTACCGCAGACAGGGACCTTGAACACTGAAGCTTTCTTT. Amino acids: CASSLPQTGTLNTEAFF.

Written as DNA, the CDR3 is TGTGCCAGCAGTTTGTTGGCAGGGGGCCGAACCGGGGAGCTGTTTTTT. As protein: CASSLLAGGRTGELFF. V and J are TRBV28 and TRBJ2-2; TRBD1 matches 8 bases. The CDR3 sequence is 16 residues long. V trimming: 3 bases; J trimming: 5 bases; junction bases outside the gene matches: 8. Germline V CDR1 and CDR2: MDHEN, SYDVKM.

The chain joins TRBV5-1 to TRBJ2-3, with D hard to call. Germline CDR1 is SGHRS and CDR2 is YFSETQ. CDR3 length equals 12 residues. V lost 0 bases and J 14 bases, leaving 13 bases between the germline ends. CDR3 DNA: TGCGCCAGCAGCTTGGACGGAGACTCCGCGTATTTT. Its protein product is CASSLDGDSAYF.

The chain recombines TRBV9 with TRBJ2-7, with 8 bases lining up with TRBD2. V trimming: 4 bases; J trimming: 7 bases; junction bases outside the gene matches: 10. CDR3 length: 14 residues. Germline lookup yields CDR1 SGDLS and CDR2 YYNGEE. CDR3: CASSPGGAPREQYF. The CDR3 DNA reads as TGTGCCAGCAGCCCCGGGGGGGCCCCCCGGGAGCAGTACTTC.

The J gene is TRBJ2-2, the V gene TRBV18; D remains unclear. Deletions cut 6 bases from V and 4 bases from J, with 3 bases between. Germline V gives CDR1 KGHSH, CDR2 LQKENI. This CDR3 region has 11 residues. In DNA form, the CDR3 reads TGTGCCAGCTCCTTCACCGGGGAGCTGTTTTTT. Protein product: CASSFTGELFF.

V is TRBV12-5 and J is TRBJ2-5, with D unresolved. V was clipped by 1 base and J by 5 bases, with 11 bases between them. The CDR3 has 14 amino acids. The germline CDR1 and CDR2 sequences are LGHNT and FRNRAP. Written as DNA, the CDR3 is TGTGCTAGTGGTTTGGGGTTGGTAGTGGAGACCCAGTACTTC. Protein product: CASGLGLVVETQYF.